The present entry profiles one T cell receptor (beta chain) with its context. Its specificity is not known. This CDR3 has 17 amino acids. The germline gives CDR1 SEHNR, CDR2 FQNEAQ (reference sequence). Germline trimming cut 5 bases from V and 2 bases from J; bases unmatched to any gene: 14. The data originate from a study of shared clonotypes between healthy human individuals. Study observations and caveats: Naive subsets, compared against memory subsets, generally had larger estimated richness values. In contrast to clonotypes shared by all four donors, non-shared clonotypes had lower generation probabilities. The rarefaction results pointed to incomplete sorted-subset sequencing despite large depth.

The authors loaded 150 to 250 ng DNA, about 30,000 T cell genomes, into sorted-subset replicate PCRs. Sequencing was performed with immunoSEQ multiplex PCR; in TCRdb, only in-frame clones are kept and a portion is missing. The sample gives roughly 2,500,000 clones, 93% of which show up once; 0.36% is in the top ten. The material sequenced was naive CD4+ T cells from PBMCs. As for subset: CD45RA+ positively selected. This receptor was obtained from a man between 18 and 29 years old in good health. Some clones in this sample may be carry-over from other donors' samples. The V call is TRBV7-9, the J call TRBJ1-1; TRBD1 agrees at 7 bases. This chain's CDR3 is CASSETPWDRPNTEAFF. The CDR3 DNA is TGTGCCAGCAGCGAAACGCCATGGGACAGACCAAACACTGAAGCTTTCTTT.